Sequencing of this T cell receptor (beta chain) was carried out in a study of blood T cell repertoires in COVID-19. This clone was counted once. A read error may produce the germline difference seen at one junction end. This CDR3 has 19 amino acids. Germline-derived CDR1 and CDR2 are SSHAT and FNYEAQ (reference sequence). The assay was immunoSEQ multiplex PCR, and TCRdb's table has in-frame clones only and misses some. In the table there are some 100,000 clones, around 92% of which are singletons. The rearrangement joins TRBV7-7 to TRBJ2-1; 11 nucleotides align to TRBD2. This clonotype was obtained from a man over 45 with active COVID-19. Sequencing was performed on peripheral blood. The CDR3 region is CASSLVAVAGGQGYNEQFF. In DNA form, the CDR3 reads TGTGCTAGCAGCTTAGTGGCGGTAGCGGGAGGGCAGGGCTACAATGAGCAGTTCTTC. Full variable domain (remainder filled in from reference TRBV7-7 and TRBJ2-1): GAGVSQSPRYKVTKRGQDVTLRCDPISSHATLYWYQQALGQGPEFLTYFNYEAQPDKSGLPSDRFSAERPEGSISTLTIQRTEQRDSAMYRCASSLVAVAGGQGYNEQFFGPGTRLTVL.